Following are 26 T cell receptor beta chains from one sample sequenced in a study of vaccination and CD4 T cells after COVID-19. Once obtained from cultured CD4+ T cells, the DNA was sequenced using the Oncomine TCR Beta short-read assay. TCRdb ran MiXCR on the PCR reads and lists one entry per CDR3 protein. The repertoire holds about 11,000 distinct CDR3 sequences, with approximately 50% as singletons. Treatment specified: roughly 10-day PBMC culture with coronavirus spike peptide pools or control peptides (ViraFEST assay). These receptors are not linked to any known antigen. Sequences were obtained from CD4+ T cells from blood, cultured in vitro. These receptors were taken from a human donor who had recovered from COVID-19.

The chain is built from TRBV15 and TRBJ2-3; the D is unclear. Looked up from germline, CDR1 is LNHNV and CDR2 is YYDKDF (reference sequence). This CDR3 comprises 13 residues. The V and J ends lost 3 bases and 0 bases respectively, with 4 bases between them. The CDR3 is CATSSPSTDTQYF. The CDR3 DNA reads TGTGCCACCAGCAGCCCTAGCACAGATACGCAGTATTTT.

A few counts support this clonotype. The genes are TRBV7-2 and TRBJ2-1, with D possibly TRBD2 on 5 matching bases. The V gene lost 1 base and the J gene lost 6 bases, with 16 bases spanning the gap. There are 16 residues in the CDR3. CDR1 SGHTA and CDR2 FQGNSA come from the germline V gene. CDR3 sequence (DNA): TGTGCCAGCAGCTTAGAAGTAGCGCCCAAGGGCAATGAGCAGTTCTTC. Protein: CASSLEVAPKGNEQFF.

This clonotype came up once. The V gene is TRBV20-1, the J gene TRBJ1-4; possible D gene TRBD1, 6 bases. Trimming left V 1 base short and J 2 bases short, with 8 bases between. CDR1 DFQATT and CDR2 SNEGSKA come from the germline V gene (reference sequence). This CDR3 region has 14 residues. Here the CDR3 DNA reads TGCAGTGCTAGAGGGGGGGCGACTAATGAAAAACTGTTTTTT. Translated: CSARGGATNEKLFF.

This clonotype appeared a few times. The genes are TRBV20-1 and TRBJ1-4; D call uncertain. CDR1 DFQATT and CDR2 SNEGSKA come from the germline V gene (reference sequence). The CDR3 is made up of 13 amino acids. V dropped 0 bases and J dropped 0 bases, with 2 bases sitting between them. CDR3 loop: CSARDTTNEKLFF. CDR3 sequence (DNA): TGCAGTGCTAGAGACACAACTAATGAAAAACTGTTTTTT.

Written as DNA, the CDR3 is TGTGCCAGCAGCGAAACCTACAATCAGCCCCAGCATTTT. It codes for CASSETYNQPQHF. The rearrangement links TRBV6-1 to TRBJ1-5; D is unresolved. Germline V gives CDR1 MNHNS, CDR2 SASEGT. The CDR3 consists of 13 residues. The ends were cut back, 6 bases at V and 3 bases at J, with 9 bases in the middle.

This clonotype was seen a few times. The chain recombines TRBV24-1 with TRBJ2-3, with 11 bases that match TRBD1. The ends lost 5 bases at V and 2 bases at J; junction bases unmatched: 5. CDR3 size: 16 residues. Germline CDR1 KGHDR, CDR2 SFDVKD. CDR3 coding DNA: TGTGCCACCAGTGGCGGGGACAGGGGGATCACAGATACGCAGTATTTT. This translates into CATSGGDRGITDTQYF.

The chain joins TRBV19 to TRBJ1-2; tentative D call: TRBD1 (6 bases). The germline V gene has CDR1 LNHDA and CDR2 SQIVND (reference sequence). The CDR3 covers 16 residues. Trimming took off 5 bases at V and 0 bases at J, with 16 bases between the two ends. Here the CDR3 reads CASSPRGPTANYGYTF. The CDR3 nucleotides read TGTGCCAGTAGTCCCCGGGGGCCTACAGCTAACTATGGCTACACCTTC.

This clonotype appeared a few times. The J gene is TRBJ1-5, the V gene TRBV6-1; D uncertain. Trimming removed 5 bases at V and 6 bases at J, with 11 bases between. The germline CDR1 and CDR2 sequences are MNHNS and SASEGT. This CDR3 spans 13 amino acids. The CDR3 bases are TGTGCCAGCAGTATAAGTTCGGGTCAGCCCCAGCATTTT. It translates to CASSISSGQPQHF.

This chain connects TRBV19 to TRBJ2-7; D is uncertain. This CDR3 is built from 13 residues. Trimming removed 5 bases from V and 5 bases from J, with 13 bases in between. Germline assignment: CDR1 LNHDA and CDR2 SQIVND (reference sequence). The CDR3 here is CASSSLDSHEQYF. In nucleotides, the CDR3 is TGTGCCAGTAGTTCCCTTGACTCTCACGAGCAGTACTTC.

The chain employs TRBV12-3 or TRBV12-4 and TRBJ1-1, with D hard to call. The V end was cut by 6 bases, the J end by 1 base, with 6 bases between. The CDR3 extends over 12 amino acids. The CDR3 loop reads CASRWTNTEAFF. The CDR3 DNA reads TGTGCCAGCAGGTGGACGAACACTGAAGCTTTCTTT.

The chain links TRBV11-2 to TRBJ1-1, with D possibly being TRBD1 (5 bases). Trimming took 3 bases from V and 5 from J, leaving 10 bases between them. The CDR3 contains 13 residues. Germline V gene sequence: CDR1 SGHAT, CDR2 FQNNGV. The CDR3 loop is CASSFFGGTEAFF. The CDR3 DNA reads TGTGCCAGCAGCTTTTTCGGGGGGACTGAAGCTTTCTTT.

By share, this clonotype counts as medium-sized. The chain recombines TRBV30 with TRBJ1-5; D gene ambiguous. Germline-derived CDR1 and CDR2 are GTSNPN and SVGIG (reference sequence). This CDR3 is built from 13 residues. The ends were cut back, 3 bases at V and 0 bases at J, with 6 bases in the middle. CDR3 sequence reads: CAWSDDSNQPQHF. CDR3 sequence (DNA): TGTGCCTGGAGCGACGATAGCAATCAGCCCCAGCATTTT.

The chain joins TRBV7-6 to TRBJ1-6; D might be TRBD1 (5 bases). V lost 5 bases and J lost 4, with 12 bases in between. CDR1 and CDR2 (germline): SGHVS, FNYEAQ. The CDR3 consists of 15 residues. This chain's CDR3 is CASSKTGTYNSPLHF. CDR3 sequence (DNA): TGTGCCAGCAGCAAAACAGGAACTTATAATTCACCCCTCCACTTT.

The chain recombines TRBV27 with TRBJ2-7; tentative D call: TRBD1 (6 bases). The CDR3 totals 15 residues. Per germline, CDR1 MNHEY and CDR2 SMNVEV (reference sequence). Trimming cost V 6 bases and J 1 base, with 16 bases left between them. The CDR3 protein is CASSRGLTGSYEQYF. The DNA of the CDR3 is TGTGCCAGCAGCAGAGGACTTACAGGGTCCTACGAGCAGTACTTC.

The V gene is TRBV20-1, the J gene TRBJ2-1; 8 nucleotides line up with TRBD2. The J segment lost 4 bases and the V segment lost 0 bases, leaving 5 bases of the junction unmatched. Per germline, CDR1 DFQATT and CDR2 SNEGSKA (reference sequence). The CDR3 runs to 15 residues. In DNA form, the CDR3 reads TGCAGTGCTAGAGAAAGCGGGAGTATATACAATGAGCAGTTCTTC. Protein sequence: CSARESGSIYNEQFF.

The chain couples TRBV20-1 to TRBJ2-1; D gene unclear. Trimming took off 0 bases at V and 1 base at J, with 10 bases between the two ends. The CDR3 covers 15 residues. Per germline, CDR1 DFQATT and CDR2 SNEGSKA (reference sequence). DNA for the CDR3: TGCAGTGCTAGAGACACACCCAGGTCCTACAATGAGCAGTTCTTC. This encodes CSARDTPRSYNEQFF.

The CDR3 protein is CASSLDRRGYNSPLHF. CDR3 DNA sequence: TGTGCCAGCAGTTTAGACAGGAGGGGTTATAATTCACCCCTCCACTTT. The chain employs TRBV27 and TRBJ1-6, with D possibly being TRBD1 (6 bases). CDR3 size: 16 residues. Trimming shortened V by 2 bases and J by 4 bases, and 12 bases separated the two germline ends. Germline lookup yields CDR1 MNHEY and CDR2 SMNVEV (reference sequence).

The gene calls are TRBV27 and TRBJ2-5; TRBD2 is a possible D gene (5 bases). V lost 0 bases to trimming and J lost 5 bases, with 25 bases between them. Germline assignment: CDR1 MNHEY and CDR2 SMNVEV (reference sequence). The CDR3 has 19 amino acids. CDR3 in DNA: TGTGCCAGCAGTTTATCCTGGGTGGATCCTGGACTGGGATCGGAGACCCAGTACTTC. Residues: CASSLSWVDPGLGSETQYF.

This clonotype was counted between two and nine times. The rearrangement uses TRBV7-2 and TRBJ2-2; D is undetermined. This CDR3 has 13 amino acids. Germline lookup yields CDR1 SGHTA and CDR2 FQGNSA. The V and J ends lost 2 bases and 3 bases respectively, with 4 bases between them. In DNA, the CDR3 is TGTGCCAGCAGCTTAAGGGACACCGGGGAGCTGTTTTTT. Its translation is CASSLRDTGELFF.

V usage is TRBV7-3 and J usage is TRBJ2-5; D unresolved. The CDR3 contains 14 residues. Between the trimmed V and J ends, which lost 2 bases and 1 base, there was a span of 8 bases. Germline V gene sequence: CDR1 SGHTA, CDR2 FQGTGA. The CDR3 here is CASSLSAAQETQYF. CDR3 nucleotide sequence: TGTGCCAGCAGCTTATCGGCAGCCCAAGAGACCCAGTACTTC.

The rearrangement uses TRBV24-1 and TRBJ2-4, with 8 bases that match TRBD2. The V segment lost 2 bases and the J segment 4 bases; nucleotides outside the gene matches: 3. CDR3 length equals 15 residues. Germline V CDR1 and CDR2: KGHDR, SFDVKD. DNA of the CDR3: TGTGCCACCAGTGATTGGCGCGGGGGGAAAAACATTCAGTACTTC. This gives the protein CATSDWRGGKNIQYF.

The rearrangement links TRBV30 to TRBJ1-2; possible D gene TRBD1, 5 bases. The CDR3 consists of 11 residues. Germline CDR1 GTSNPN, CDR2 SVGIG (reference sequence). V was cut by 5 bases and J by 6 bases, with 10 bases left in between. The CDR3 sequence: CAWDQGHGYTF. CDR3 DNA: TGTGCCTGGGACCAGGGTCATGGCTACACCTTC.

The chain carries TRBV20-1 and TRBJ2-5; 7 bases fit TRBD2. Germline lookup yields CDR1 DFQATT and CDR2 SNEGSKA (reference sequence). The CDR3 is made up of 14 amino acids. Losses at the gene ends were 4 bases for V and 2 bases for J; bases not matched to a gene: 7. Here the CDR3 DNA reads TGCAGTGCTACCGGGACTATCACACAAGAGACCCAGTACTTC. Translating it yields CSATGTITQETQYF.

This chain joins TRBV6-1 and TRBJ2-2; 9 bases line up with TRBD2. Trimming cost V 7 bases and J 6 bases; bases outside gene matches: 9. This CDR3 spans 15 amino acids. CDR1 and CDR2 from the germline V gene are MNHNS and SASEGT. The CDR3 region has the DNA TGTGCCAGCATAATCCGGACTAGCGTATCCGGGGAGCTGTTTTTT. This gives the protein CASIIRTSVSGELFF.

This clonotype was seen a handful of times. The chain couples TRBV27 to TRBJ1-6, with 10 bases fitting TRBD1. The CDR3 contains 14 residues. Germline CDR1 is MNHEY and CDR2 is SMNVEV (reference sequence). V was pared by 6 bases and J by 7 bases, with 3 bases of the junction left unmatched. CDR3 in amino acids: CASRWGQGNSPLHF. In DNA form, the CDR3 reads TGTGCCAGCAGGTGGGGACAGGGGAATTCACCCCTCCACTTT.

This clonotype was seen only a few times. The V and J genes are TRBV30 and TRBJ1-2; D ambiguous. The CDR3 length is 11 residues. In germline, CDR1 is GTSNPN, CDR2 SVGIG (reference sequence). V was pared by 3 bases and J by 5 bases, with 7 bases between. CDR3 protein: CAWSTSYGYTF. The CDR3 bases are TGTGCCTGGAGCACGAGTTATGGCTACACCTTC.